What follows are 14 T cell receptor beta chains derived from one specimen sequenced in a study of HIV-infected patients and healthy controls. Antiretroviral therapy had run roughly three months, about 14 weeks, before follow-up blood collection. All unsorted peripheral T cells were captured because whole blood was used without fractionation. About 540 ng RNA was reverse transcribed with alpha and beta constant-region primers. Using multiplexing indices, alpha and beta chain libraries were generated apart by chain-specific third strand synthesis. One entry per CDR3 protein results from TCRdb running MiXCR on the 5' RACE reads. The sample lists thousands of distinct CDR3 sequences, roughly 7.4% occurring once. The sample here was blood, taken during antiretroviral therapy. Receptor source: an adult with HIV infection.

By frequency in the sample, this clonotype is medium-sized. The chain couples TRBV4-1 to TRBJ2-5; D call uncertain. Germline V gene data show CDR1 as MGHRA and CDR2 as YSYEKL. Trimming cost V 0 bases and J 1 base, with 6 bases left between them. The length of the CDR3 is 14 residues. The CDR3 spells CASSQDSLQETQYF. The CDR3 bases are TGCGCCAGCAGCCAAGACAGTCTCCAAGAGACCCAGTACTTC.

This rearrangement joins TRBV7-9 to TRBJ2-2, with TRBD1 identical over 9 bases. Germline CDR1 reads SEHNR; CDR2 reads FQNEAQ (reference sequence). Unmatched junction bases numbered 9, after V lost 5 bases and J lost 5 bases. This CDR3 spans 16 amino acids. The CDR3 bases are TGTGCCAGCAGCCACGCCGGGACAGGGTGGACCGGGGAGCTGTTTTTT. The encoded protein is CASSHAGTGWTGELFF.

By proportion, this clonotype is medium-sized. The rearrangement joins TRBV7-9 to TRBJ1-1; D not resolved. The germline CDR1 and CDR2 sequences are SEHNR and FQNEAQ (reference sequence). CDR3 length: 14 residues. Trimming took off 5 bases at V and 7 bases at J, with 17 bases between the two ends. CDR3 sequence (DNA): TGTGCCAGCAGCCCGGTAGGTCCGACGGGTGAAGCTTTCTTT. It codes for CASSPVGPTGEAFF.

The rearrangement joins TRBV29-1 to TRBJ1-2; D possibly corresponds to TRBD1 (5 bases). V lost 0 bases and J 4 bases, leaving 9 bases between the germline ends. This CDR3 is built from 13 residues. The germline gives CDR1 SQVTM, CDR2 ANQGSEA. CDR3 nucleotides: TGCAGCGTTGAAGATCGGGGGAGCTATGGCTACACCTTC. It yields the protein CSVEDRGSYGYTF.

This clonotype occurred many times. The chain uses TRBV24-1 and TRBJ2-7; possible D gene TRBD2, 6 bases. V lost 10 bases and J lost 4, with 13 bases in between. Germline CDR1 KGHDR, CDR2 SFDVKD. This CDR3 comprises 12 residues. CDR3 sequence (DNA): TGTGCCACAAGCGGGTCGGATTACGAGCAGTACTTC. This encodes CATSGSDYEQYF.

This clonotype was found many times. This chain connects TRBV12-3 or TRBV12-4 to TRBJ2-1; D is undetermined. Trimming stripped 0 bases from V and 12 bases from J, with 12 bases between. This CDR3 is built from 13 residues. The CDR3 DNA sequence: TGTGCCAGCAGTTTAGCCTCCCCAAGAGGGCAGTTCTTC. Its translation is CASSLASPRGQFF.

This rearrangement joins TRBV7-8 to TRBJ2-1; D is uncertain. CDR1 SGHVS and CDR2 FQNEAQ come from the germline V gene. V lost 5 bases and J 11 bases, leaving 10 bases between the germline ends. The CDR3 has 11 residues. Here the CDR3 DNA reads TGTGCCAGCAGCCCGGGTCGAAAGCAGTTCTTC. It is translated as CASSPGRKQFF.

By proportion, this clonotype is medium-sized. CDR3: CSATSRLNEQFF. CDR3 DNA sequence: TGCAGTGCCACTTCTCGCCTCAATGAGCAGTTCTTC. The V call is TRBV20-1, the J call TRBJ2-1; D unresolved. The CDR3 has 12 residues. Germline-derived CDR1 and CDR2 are DFQATT and SNEGSKA (reference sequence). Trimming stripped 6 bases from V and 6 bases from J, with 12 bases between.

This clonotype has at least ten counts. The chain joins TRBV7-8 to TRBJ1-5; D is unclear. The CDR3 sequence is 15 residues long. Trimming cost V 2 bases and J 3 bases, with 11 bases left between them. Germline loops: CDR1 SGHVS, CDR2 FQNEAQ. The chain's CDR3 is CASSLHWGNNQPQHF. CDR3 coding DNA: TGTGCCAGCAGCTTACATTGGGGAAACAATCAGCCCCAGCATTTT.

This clonotype was found many times. The chain has TRBV11-2 and TRBJ2-1; 12 bases are shared with TRBD2. V trimming: 6 bases; J trimming: 8 bases; junction bases outside the gene matches: 5. Germline-derived CDR1 and CDR2 are SGHAT and FQNNGV. The CDR3 contains 14 residues. The CDR3 loop reads CASSRTSGTDEQFF. In DNA, the CDR3 is TGTGCCAGCAGTCGGACTAGCGGGACAGATGAGCAGTTCTTC.

By frequency in the sample, this clonotype is medium-sized. V usage is TRBV12-3 or TRBV12-4 and J usage is TRBJ2-2; possibly TRBD1 or TRBD2 for D (5 bases each). CDR3 length: 16 residues. V dropped 3 bases and J dropped 1 base, with 12 bases sitting between them. The CDR3, as DNA: TGTGCCAGCAGTTTGTGGGAGCAGGGGAACACCGGGGAGCTGTTTTTT. Encoded protein: CASSLWEQGNTGELFF.

In its sample, this clonotype was seen many times. The chain couples TRBV11-2 to TRBJ2-5; 10 nucleotides match TRBD2. This CDR3 is built from 17 residues. Germline V CDR1 and CDR2: SGHAT, FQNNGV. The V and J ends lost 3 bases and 1 base, in that order; junction bases with no gene match: 8. CDR3 sequence (DNA): TGTGCCAGCAGCTTGCCAGAGACTAGCGGGTTCCAAGAGACCCAGTACTTC. This translates into CASSLPETSGFQETQYF.

This clonotype is labeled medium-sized. The chain combines TRBV12-3 or TRBV12-4 with TRBJ2-2; D is tentatively TRBD1 or TRBD2 (6 bases each). This CDR3 is 15 amino acids long. Trimming left V 6 bases short and J 6 bases short, with 17 bases between. DNA of the CDR3: TGTGCCAGCAGCCGCCTAGGGGGGTCCGCCGGGGAGCTGTTTTTT. Protein product: CASSRLGGSAGELFF.

This clonotype is classed as medium-sized. The gene calls are TRBV5-6 and TRBJ2-1, with TRBD2 matching over 8 bases. V lost 4 bases to trimming and J lost 4 bases; unmatched junction nucleotides: 7. The CDR3 contains 15 residues. Germline CDR1 and CDR2: SGHDT and YYEEEE. The CDR3 sequence is CASSLSGTAYNEQFF. For the CDR3, the DNA is TGTGCCAGCAGCCTTAGCGGGACCGCTTACAATGAGCAGTTCTTC.